This T cell receptor (beta chain) was sequenced during a study of T cells in Graves' hyperthyroidism and ophthalmopathy. Points from the study as a whole: The model made its ophthalmopathy prediction, and onset followed a median around 6.5 months later. Ophthalmopathy stood apart from stable hyperthyroidism in a 13 V-J model.

Per germline, CDR1 SGHAT and CDR2 FQNNGV. The V gene end was trimmed by 5 bases and the J gene end by 0 bases; junction bases not matched to a gene: 6. This CDR3 is 17 amino acids long. A single count supports this clonotype. As yet, its antigen is unknown. RNA transcripts gave rise to amplified TCR beta CDR3 regions. Researchers ran a first-round RT-PCR on the TCR CDR3 using the HTBI primer set. MiXCR was run by TCRdb on the multiplex PCR reads, yielding one entry per CDR3 protein. The data contain approximately 370,000 distinct CDR3 sequences, about 18% of them singletons. Hyperthyroidism, newly diagnosed and lasting under 2 months, affected patients aged 18 to 65. The sample, blood from the first hyperthyroidism diagnosis, precedes any ophthalmopathy symptoms.

The sequencing input was blood. V and J are TRBV11-2 and TRBJ2-2; 10 bases line up with TRBD1. The receptor was isolated from a woman aged 25-40 years with Graves' hyperthyroidism that later progressed to Graves' ophthalmopathy. The CDR3 is CASSQRGQGANTGELFF. CDR3 bases: TGTGCCAGCAGCCAGAGAGGACAGGGGGCGAACACCGGGGAGCTGTTTTTT.